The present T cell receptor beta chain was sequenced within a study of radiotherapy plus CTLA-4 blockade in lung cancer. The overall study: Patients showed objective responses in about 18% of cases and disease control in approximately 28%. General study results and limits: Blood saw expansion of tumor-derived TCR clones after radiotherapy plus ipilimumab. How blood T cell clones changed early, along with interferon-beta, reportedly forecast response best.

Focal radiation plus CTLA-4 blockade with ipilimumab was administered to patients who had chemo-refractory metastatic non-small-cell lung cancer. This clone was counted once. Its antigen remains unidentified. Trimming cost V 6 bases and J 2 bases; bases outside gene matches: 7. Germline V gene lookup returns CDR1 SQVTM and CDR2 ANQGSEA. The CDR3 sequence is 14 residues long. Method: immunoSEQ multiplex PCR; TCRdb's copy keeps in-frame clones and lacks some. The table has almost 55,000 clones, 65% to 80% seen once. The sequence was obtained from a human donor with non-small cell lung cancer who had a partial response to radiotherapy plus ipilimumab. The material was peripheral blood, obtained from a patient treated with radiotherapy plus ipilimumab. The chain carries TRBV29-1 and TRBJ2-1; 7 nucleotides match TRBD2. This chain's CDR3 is CSVHGGKTYNEQFF. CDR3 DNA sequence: TGCAGCGTCCACGGGGGGAAAACCTACAATGAGCAGTTCTTC.